This entry describes one TCR beta chain. This entry is derived from a study of sequential checkpoint blockade in melanoma. Whole-study context: After both sequences, patients received maintenance nivolumab. TCRbeta immunosequencing was performed on DNA from 91 pretreatment melanoma tumor samples.

Trimming shortened V by 3 bases and J by 7 bases, and 24 bases separated the two germline ends. The CDR3 is made up of 18 amino acids. Germline CDR1 is SGHNT and CDR2 is YENEEA. Data came from immunoSEQ multiplex PCR; TCRdb stores just in-frame clones and leaves some out. The table includes roughly 2,200 clones, under 25% detected once. Treatment denoted: randomized to nivolumab then ipilimumab (arm A) or the reverse (arm B). No patient had prior DNA-damaging chemotherapy. This TCR was recovered from a human donor with melanoma. The material sequenced was tumor tissue (inferred from file names), taken from a patient given nivolumab and ipilimumab in sequence. The rearrangement joins TRBV11-3 to TRBJ1-4, with a possible D match to TRBD1 (6 bases). The CDR3 loop reads CASSLVWQGRRGGEKLFF. The CDR3 region has the DNA TGTGCCAGCAGCTTGGTCTGGCAGGGGAGAAGAGGCGGTGAAAAACTGTTTTTT.